One sample yielded the 18 T cell receptor beta chains listed below, sequenced in a study of blood T cell repertoires in COVID-19. The table came from immunoSEQ multiplex PCR; TCRdb's copy has only in-frame clones and leaves some out. The sample shows more than 120,000 clones, about 86% of them seen only once. Input material: peripheral blood. All receptors come from a woman aged 45-65 years with active or convalescent COVID-19.

The rearrangement uses TRBV7-3 and TRBJ2-1, with TRBD2 matching over 8 bases. The trim removed 5 bases at V and 8 bases at J, leaving 11 bases unmatched. Germline V CDR1 and CDR2: SGHTA, FQGTGA. There are 15 residues in the CDR3. CDR3 loop: CASSVSPGLVYEQFF. CDR3 DNA: TGTGCCAGCAGCGTCTCGCCGGGACTAGTCTATGAGCAGTTCTTC.

This chain connects TRBV4-3 to TRBJ2-7; 7 nucleotides align to TRBD1. This CDR3 comprises 15 residues. V was pared by 4 bases and J by 0 bases, with 6 bases of the junction left unmatched. Germline CDR1 is LGHNA and CDR2 is YSLEER. The CDR3 bases are TGCGCCAGCAGCCCAGGACAGGCCACCTCCTACGAGCAGTACTTC. Protein: CASSPGQATSYEQYF.

There are a few counts of this clone. This chain uses TRBV19 with TRBJ2-1; D possibly corresponds to TRBD1 (7 bases). This CDR3 has 16 residues. V was shortened by 8 bases and J by 5 bases, with 22 bases between the two germline ends. CDR1 is LNHDA, CDR2 SQIVND, per germline (reference sequence). The CDR3 DNA reads TGTGCCAGTGGGGGACTTAGGGGGCGGGACCACAATGAGCAGTTCTTC. Its protein product is CASGGLRGRDHNEQFF.

The CDR3, as DNA: TGTGCCAGCAGTTTAGGGGACAGGTCCCATAACTATGGCTACACCTTC. Translated, it gives CASSLGDRSHNYGYTF. This chain connects TRBV28 to TRBJ1-2; 8 nucleotides agree with TRBD1. This CDR3 spans 16 amino acids. Germline V lookup: CDR1 MDHEN, CDR2 SYDVKM. V trimming: 2 bases; J trimming: 1 base; junction bases outside the gene matches: 6.

This rearrangement joins TRBV4-2 to TRBJ2-2; TRBD2 aligns across 12 bases. V was clipped by 4 bases and J by 6 bases; unmatched bases: 0. The CDR3 spans 14 residues. The germline V gene encodes CDR1 LGHNA and CDR2 YNFKEQ. CDR3 loop: CASSRLAGAGELFF. The CDR3 nucleotides read TGTGCCAGCAGCCGACTAGCGGGAGCCGGGGAGCTGTTTTTT.

The chain has TRBV7-2 and TRBJ1-5; weak D call: TRBD1 (5 bases). The CDR3 runs 15 residues. The germline V gene has CDR1 SGHTA and CDR2 FQGNSA. Trimming shortened V by 1 base and J by 5 bases, and 12 bases separated the two germline ends. CDR3 DNA: TGTGCCAGCAGCTTAGGGTCAGGGTTGTATCAGCCCCAGCATTTT. Translating gives CASSLGSGLYQPQHF.

The genes are TRBV15 and TRBJ1-3, with TRBD1 matching 9 bases. CDR1 and CDR2 (germline): LNHNV, YYDKDF (reference sequence). This CDR3 contains 16 residues. Trimming took 5 bases from V and 3 from J; bases not matched to a gene: 8. CDR3 sequence: CATSGSGTGYGNTIYF. Here the CDR3 DNA reads TGTGCCACCAGCGGATCCGGGACAGGGTATGGAAACACCATATATTTT.

V usage is TRBV18 and J usage is TRBJ2-3; 10 nucleotides line up with TRBD2. In germline, CDR1 is KGHSH, CDR2 LQKENI. Trimming removed 3 bases from V and 6 bases from J; junction bases left unmatched: 6. CDR3 length: 15 amino acids. Written as DNA, the CDR3 is TGTGCCAGCTCACCCACTAGCGGGGAAGCGGATACGCAGTATTTT. It yields the protein CASSPTSGEADTQYF.

This clone appeared a single time. The chain uses TRBV12-3 or TRBV12-4 and TRBJ1-1, with TRBD1 matching over 8 bases. The CDR3 is 13 residues long. Trimming at V came to 0 bases and at J to 11 bases, leaving 5 bases not matched to a gene. Here the CDR3 reads CASSLAPTGEAFF. DNA of the CDR3: TGTGCCAGCAGTTTAGCGCCGACAGGGGAGGCTTTCTTT.

The rearrangement links TRBV10-3 to TRBJ1-1; D unclear. This CDR3 contains 16 residues. Trimming took 4 bases from V and 3 from J, leaving 18 bases between them. Germline V gene sequence: CDR1 ENHRY, CDR2 SYGVKD. The CDR3 loop is CAISGDTVPKDTEAFF. The CDR3 DNA reads as TGTGCCATCAGTGGAGATACAGTACCAAAAGACACTGAAGCTTTCTTT.

V is TRBV7-8 and J is TRBJ2-7, with 9 bases lining up with TRBD1. Germline-derived CDR1 and CDR2 are SGHVS and FQNEAQ. With 5 bases clipped from V and 3 bases from J, the junction kept 8 bases outside the gene matches. This CDR3 has 15 residues. The DNA of the CDR3 is TGTGCCAGCAGCACCAAGGACAGGGGATTCTACGAGCAGTACTTC. Encoded protein: CASSTKDRGFYEQYF.

This chain uses TRBV27 with TRBJ1-3, with D unresolved. Germline CDR1 and CDR2: MNHEY and SMNVEV (reference sequence). This CDR3 region has 13 residues. The V gene lost 1 base and the J gene lost 4 bases, with 5 bases spanning the gap. The CDR3 sequence: CASSLFGGNTIYF. CDR3 in DNA: TGTGCCAGCAGTTTATTCGGGGGAAACACCATATATTTT.

The chain couples TRBV11-3 to TRBJ2-6, with 7 bases that match TRBD2. The V segment lost 0 bases and the J segment 2 bases; nucleotides outside the gene matches: 7. The germline CDR1 and CDR2 sequences are SGHNT and YENEEA. The CDR3 runs to 18 residues. Written as DNA, the CDR3 is TGTGCCAGCAGCTTAGAGCCCCCCACTAGCGCTGGGGCCAACGTCCTGACTTTC. It yields the protein CASSLEPPTSAGANVLTF.

The rearrangement uses TRBV11-2 and TRBJ2-1; a possible D gene is TRBD2 (5 bases). With 0 bases removed from V and 4 bases from J, the gap between germline ends came to 13 bases. The CDR3 has 16 residues. Germline V gene sequence: CDR1 SGHAT, CDR2 FQNNGV. The DNA for the CDR3 is TGTGCCAGCAGCTTAGAGAGGGTTAGACGGTACAATGAGCAGTTCTTC. Translated: CASSLERVRRYNEQFF.

The chain has TRBV19 and TRBJ2-1; 12 bases agree with TRBD2. V was pared by 3 bases and J by 6 bases, with 3 bases of the junction left unmatched. The CDR3 extends over 15 amino acids. Germline V gives CDR1 LNHDA, CDR2 SQIVND (reference sequence). The CDR3 coding sequence is TGTGCCAGTAGTATCCCGGGACTAGCGGGCAATGAGCAGTTCTTC. Translation gives CASSIPGLAGNEQFF. The whole variable domain, remainder taken from reference TRBV19 and TRBJ2-1, is DGGITQSPKYLFRKEGQNVTLSCEQNLNHDAMYWYRQDPGQGLRLIYYSQIVNDFQKGDIAEGYSVSREKKESFPLTVTSAQKNPTAFYLCASSIPGLAGNEQFFGPGTRLTVL.

The chain has TRBV3-1 (or the pseudogene TRBV3-2) and TRBJ2-1; D remains ambiguous. The germline V gene has CDR1 LGHDT and CDR2 YNNKEL (reference sequence). V was cut by 0 bases and J by 2 bases, with 8 bases left in between. The CDR3 is 15 residues long. CDR3 nucleotide sequence: TGTGCCAGCAGCCAAGAACAAGGAGCCTACAATGAGCAGTTCTTC. Its translation: CASSQEQGAYNEQFF.

V and J are TRBV4-1 and TRBJ1-1; TRBD1 matches 8 bases. Unmatched junction bases numbered 9, after V lost 3 bases and J lost 3 bases. The CDR3 has 16 residues. From germline, CDR1 is MGHRA and CDR2 YSYEKL. CDR3 DNA: TGCGCCAGCAGCCACCTTGACAGGGGACGGGACACTGAAGCTTTCTTT. Its protein is CASSHLDRGRDTEAFF.

The chain employs TRBV7-9 and TRBJ1-2; 11 bases line up with TRBD1. With V trimmed by 5 bases and J by 2 bases, 7 bases remained unmatched. From germline, CDR1 is SEHNR and CDR2 FQNEAQ (reference sequence). This CDR3 region has 16 residues. The CDR3, as DNA: TGTGCCAGCAGCCTGGGACAGGGGGTGCGAAACTATGGCTACACCTTC. It encodes CASSLGQGVRNYGYTF.